What follows describes a single T cell receptor (beta chain). Its antigen remains unidentified. This entry comes from a study of regulatory T cells in long-lasting Graves disease. The time point denotes: persistent/refractory GD, antithyroid drugs over 5 years with positive TRAb. PBMC-extracted RNA yielded the TCR library. Regarding the study as a whole: Persistent disease favored TRBV28, TRBJ1-2 and TRBJ2-5. Persistent Graves' patients had lower TCR diversity than newly diagnosed ones.

Building the TCR beta libraries relied on iRepertoire HTBI primers, and CDR3 regions underwent Arm-PCR. Original methodology: From all samples, identification returned roughly 15 TRBJ and 60 to 80 TRBV segments. TCRdb processed the multiplex PCR reads anew with MiXCR; each CDR3 protein has one entry. The V and J calls and clone size are TCRdb's, not the authors'. The sample consists of 500,000 to 800,000 distinct CDR3 sequences, about 32% of them appearing once. The CDR3 is made up of 16 amino acids. Germline trimming cut 4 bases from V and 5 bases from J; bases unmatched to any gene: 12. The germline V gene has CDR1 LGHDT and CDR2 YNNKEL (reference sequence).

The source was peripheral blood mononuclear cells (PBMCs), collected when the disease was refractory, from a patient treated with antithyroid drugs. The chain links TRBV3-1 to TRBJ2-5, with 8 bases lining up with TRBD2. This TCR was recovered from a female donor with Graves disease. The CDR3 sequence is CASSPRSRGGGETQYF. The CDR3 DNA is TGTGCCAGCAGCCCCCGATCACGGGGGGGCGGGGAGACCCAGTACTTC.